This TCR beta chain was sequenced in a study of OX40 agonist ivuxolimab in advanced cancers. Background on the study: In three patients, partial responses were observed, one with hepatocellular carcinoma and two with cutaneous melanoma. Points from the study as a whole: Clones of CD4+ and CD8+ blood T cells grew by week 6 at doses of 0.1 to 3.0 mg/kg.

Sequencing used immunoSEQ multiplex PCR; TCRdb keeps in-frame clones, though not all of them. The sample has some 80,000 clones, about 88% seen once. Blood samples were obtained at baseline, cycle 4 day 1, and cycle 7 day 1. Comment on this clone: The antigen remains undetermined.

J was trimmed by 2 bases and V by 4 bases; bases with no gene match: 8. Germline V lookup: CDR1 MNHEY, CDR2 SVGAGI. The CDR3 contains 15 residues. The source is an adult with an advanced solid tumor such as melanoma, head and neck, liver or kidney cancer. Material: CD4+ or CD8+ T cells sorted from blood, obtained in a trial of the OX40 agonist ivuxolimab. The V and J genes are TRBV6-5 and TRBJ2-7, with 7 bases identical to TRBD1. CDR3 bases: TGTGCCAGCAGTTTCACAGGGGAATGGGCCTACGAGCAGTACTTC. It encodes CASSFTGEWAYEQYF.